This T cell receptor beta chain came from a study of T cells after yellow fever vaccination (dated 2019 in TCRdb). Turning to the overall study: The SMART-Seq v4 Ultra Low Input RNA kit was used to prepare libraries from fractions with low cell numbers. To follow T-cell clones before and after primary and booster YFV17D yellow fever vaccination, bulk TCR alpha and beta repertoires were sequenced over time. Two healthy male donors made up the cohort, one aged 18 to 30 years and the other aged 30 to 39 years. Bulk PBMC replicates and cell subsets were isolated from blood drawn at multiple timepoints before and after both primary and secondary immunization. Study-wide findings and limitations: Compared with the primary T-cell response, the secondary T-cell response was weaker but faster, peaking on day 5 rather than day 15. Most clones expanded after primary vaccination (96% of CD4 and 88% of CD8) were re-detected after the booster, suggesting that broad memory maintenance occurred. FACS-sorted repertoires could contain abundant contaminating clonotypes from the bulk population, so computational filtering was required. A small share of clonotypes was detected in both CD4 and CD8 compartments, with the overlap likely arising from convergent recombination. The study included only two donors, which limits how far the findings can be generalized.

Sequencing used an Illumina NovaSeq 6000. TCR cDNA was synthesized by 5'RACE template switching, through which a universal primer site and unique molecular identifiers were introduced. Priming of cDNA synthesis was performed from both the TCR alpha and TCR beta constant segments. Library amplification involved two PCR steps, and the second step added sample barcodes and sequencing adapters. Sequencing of the libraries was done on either Illumina HiSeq 2500 (2x100 bp) or NovaSeq (2x150 bp). Under the source paper's analysis protocol: MIGEC was used to demultiplex reads and collapse the reads into UMI consensus sequences, and MiXCR was used for V(D)J alignment. Vaccine-responding clonotypes were identified with edgeR using replicate PBMC samples, with FDR below 0.01 and a log2 fold change above 5 up to day 15 being required. Each bulk clonotype received a CD4 or CD8 identity based on whether the sequenced CD4 or CD8 repertoire contained that clonotype at higher abundance. The public reads were run again by TCRdb, first through fastp at Q25 and then through MiXCR, and only productive beta chains were kept. Each CDR3 protein gets just one entry, which takes the most common genes and DNA from the rows behind it. These V and J calls rely on TCRdb rather than the paper's analysis. This sample is represented by about 340,000 distinct CDR3 sequences; about an eighth of them were singletons. The ten largest clones add up to more than 3% of the sample.

Taken with the paper, the label for treatment or condition translates to: live attenuated yellow fever vaccine strain. A standard Ficoll-Paque protocol was used to isolate PBMCs from peripheral blood. Dynabeads CD4 and CD8 positive selection kits were used to isolate the CD4 and CD8 T-cell fractions. TriZol was used to extract RNA from bulk PBMCs, from CD4 and CD8 fractions, and from dextramer-positive and dextramer-negative fractions. This clonotype was counted only a few times. Its antigen remains undetermined. Base qualities are missing; no much larger clone stands one base away. V gives up 6 bases and J gives up 1 base, and the segment between their germline ends measures 12 bases. CDR1 is given as SNHLY and CDR2 as FYNNEI, both from the germline V gene. The CDR3 spans 14 residues, from the cysteine through the phenylalanine. Solely the CDR3 DNA is kept, with 42 bases framed from the first base.

This sequence originates from a man between 18 and 35 years old who received the YFV17D yellow fever vaccine. The input for sequencing was CD4+ T cells sorted from PBMCs, taken 15 days after the yellow fever booster vaccination. In this chain, TRBV2 is recombined with TRBJ2-5; possibly the D gene is TRBD2, per 5 matching bases. The bases are TGTGCCAGCAGCGGGAACGGCTTCCAAGAGACCCAGTACTTC. This yields the protein CASSGNGFQETQYF.